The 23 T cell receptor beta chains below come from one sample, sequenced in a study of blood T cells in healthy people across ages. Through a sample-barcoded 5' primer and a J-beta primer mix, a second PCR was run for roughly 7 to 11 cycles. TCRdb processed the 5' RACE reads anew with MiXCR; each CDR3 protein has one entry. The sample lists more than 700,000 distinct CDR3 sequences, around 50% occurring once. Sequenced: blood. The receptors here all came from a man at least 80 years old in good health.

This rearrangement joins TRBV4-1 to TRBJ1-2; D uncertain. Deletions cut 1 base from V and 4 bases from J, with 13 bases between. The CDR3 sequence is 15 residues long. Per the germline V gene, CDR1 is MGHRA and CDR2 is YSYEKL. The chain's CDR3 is CASSQVVRSLYGYTF. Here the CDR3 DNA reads TGCGCCAGCAGCCAAGTGGTGCGTTCCCTCTATGGCTACACCTTC.

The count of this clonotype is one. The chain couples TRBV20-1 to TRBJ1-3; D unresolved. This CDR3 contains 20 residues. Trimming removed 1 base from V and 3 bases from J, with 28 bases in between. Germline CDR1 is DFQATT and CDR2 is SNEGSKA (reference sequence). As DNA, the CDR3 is TGCAGTGCTAGAGGCCTCCCCGACAACGAAGCGACCCACCATGGAAACACCATATATTTT. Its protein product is CSARGLPDNEATHHGNTIYF.

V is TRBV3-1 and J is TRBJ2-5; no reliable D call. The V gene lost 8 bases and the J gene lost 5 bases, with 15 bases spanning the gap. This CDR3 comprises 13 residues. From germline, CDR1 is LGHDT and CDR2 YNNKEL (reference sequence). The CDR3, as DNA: TGTGCCAGCGGTCTGGGTAGTGAGGAGACCCAGTACTTC. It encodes CASGLGSEETQYF.

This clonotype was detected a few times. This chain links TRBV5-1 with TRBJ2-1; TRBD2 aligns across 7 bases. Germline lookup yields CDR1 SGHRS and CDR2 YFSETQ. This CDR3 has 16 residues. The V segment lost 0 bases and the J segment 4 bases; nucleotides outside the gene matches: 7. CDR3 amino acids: CASSLVVASGYNEQFF. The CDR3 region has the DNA TGCGCCAGCAGCTTGGTAGTCGCTAGCGGTTACAATGAGCAGTTCTTC.

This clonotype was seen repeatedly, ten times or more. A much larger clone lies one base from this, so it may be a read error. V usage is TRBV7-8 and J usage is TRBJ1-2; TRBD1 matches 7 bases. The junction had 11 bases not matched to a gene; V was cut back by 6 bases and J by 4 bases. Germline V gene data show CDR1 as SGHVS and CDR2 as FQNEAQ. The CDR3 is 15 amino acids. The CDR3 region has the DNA TGTGCCAGCAGTCCCGCCGGGACAGCGAGCTATGGCTACACCTTC. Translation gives CASSPAGTASYGYTF.

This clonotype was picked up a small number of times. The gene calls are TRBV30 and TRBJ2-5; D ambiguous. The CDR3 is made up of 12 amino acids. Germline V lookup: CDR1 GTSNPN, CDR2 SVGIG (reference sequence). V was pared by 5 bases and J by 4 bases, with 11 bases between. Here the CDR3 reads CAWGAWGETQYF. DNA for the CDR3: TGTGCCTGGGGTGCTTGGGGAGAGACCCAGTACTTC. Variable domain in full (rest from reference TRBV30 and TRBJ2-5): SQTIHQWPATLVQPVGSPLSLECTVEGTSNPNLYWYRQAAGRGLQLLFYSVGIGQISSEVPQNLSASRPQDRQFILSSKKLLLSDSGFYLCAWGAWGETQYFGPGTRLLVL.

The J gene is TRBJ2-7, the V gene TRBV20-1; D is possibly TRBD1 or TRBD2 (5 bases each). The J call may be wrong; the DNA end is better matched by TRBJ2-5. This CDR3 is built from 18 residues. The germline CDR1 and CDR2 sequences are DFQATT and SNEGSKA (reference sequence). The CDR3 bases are TGCAGTGCTAGCTTTGTACGAGCAGGGTACACGGGAAGGGTGACCCAGTACTTC. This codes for CSASFVRAGYTGRVTQYF.

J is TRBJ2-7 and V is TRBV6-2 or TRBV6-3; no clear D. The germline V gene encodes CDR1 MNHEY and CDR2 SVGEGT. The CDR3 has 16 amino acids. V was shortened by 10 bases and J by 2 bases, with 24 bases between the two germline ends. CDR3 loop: CATMGTSMRIAYEQYF. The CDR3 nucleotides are TGTGCCACCATGGGCACTTCTATGAGGATCGCCTACGAGCAGTACTTC.

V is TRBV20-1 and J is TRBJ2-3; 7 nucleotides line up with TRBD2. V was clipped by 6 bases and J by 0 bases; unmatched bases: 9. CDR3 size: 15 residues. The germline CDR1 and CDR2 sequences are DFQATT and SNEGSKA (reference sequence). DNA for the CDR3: TGCAGTGCCTCCCCGGCTAGCGGAAGCACAGATACGCAGTATTTT. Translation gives CSASPASGSTDTQYF.

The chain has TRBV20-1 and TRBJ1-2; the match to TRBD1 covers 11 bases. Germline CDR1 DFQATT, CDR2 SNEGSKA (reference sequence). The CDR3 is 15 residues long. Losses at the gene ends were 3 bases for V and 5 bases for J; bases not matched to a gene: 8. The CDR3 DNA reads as TGCAGTGCTAGCAGAAAAGGGACAGGGGGGTATGGCTACACCTTC. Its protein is CSASRKGTGGYGYTF.

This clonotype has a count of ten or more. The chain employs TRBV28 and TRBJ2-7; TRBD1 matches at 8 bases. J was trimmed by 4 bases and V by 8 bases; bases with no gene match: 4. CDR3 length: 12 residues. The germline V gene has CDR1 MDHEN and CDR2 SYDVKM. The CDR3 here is CASADRAYEQYF. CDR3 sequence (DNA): TGTGCCAGCGCGGACAGGGCTTACGAGCAGTACTTC.

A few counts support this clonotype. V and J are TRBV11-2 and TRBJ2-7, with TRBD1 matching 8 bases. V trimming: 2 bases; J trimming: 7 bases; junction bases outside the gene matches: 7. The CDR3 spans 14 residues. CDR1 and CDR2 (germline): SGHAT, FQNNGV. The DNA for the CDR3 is TGTGCCAGCAGCTTAACGGACAGGGTAGGGGAGCAGTACTTC. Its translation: CASSLTDRVGEQYF. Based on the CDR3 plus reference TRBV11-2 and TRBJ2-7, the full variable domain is EAGVAQSPRYKIIEKRQSVAFWCNPISGHATLYWYQQILGQGPKLLIQFQNNGVVDDSQLPKDRFSAERLKGVDSTLKIQPAKLEDSAVYLCASSLTDRVGEQYFGPGTRLTVT.

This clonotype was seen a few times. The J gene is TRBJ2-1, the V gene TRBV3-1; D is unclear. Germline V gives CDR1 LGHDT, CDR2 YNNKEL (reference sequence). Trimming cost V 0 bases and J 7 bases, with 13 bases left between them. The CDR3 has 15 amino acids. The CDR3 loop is CASSQDVALTNEQFF. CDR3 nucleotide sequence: TGTGCCAGCAGCCAAGACGTTGCACTTACAAATGAGCAGTTCTTC.

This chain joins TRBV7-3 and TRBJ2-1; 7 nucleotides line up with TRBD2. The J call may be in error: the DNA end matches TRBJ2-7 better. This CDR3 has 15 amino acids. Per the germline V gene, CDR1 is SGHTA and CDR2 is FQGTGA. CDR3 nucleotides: TGTGCCAGCAGCTCAGCTAGCGGCTCCTACAATGAGCAGTACTTC. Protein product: CASSSASGSYNEQYF.

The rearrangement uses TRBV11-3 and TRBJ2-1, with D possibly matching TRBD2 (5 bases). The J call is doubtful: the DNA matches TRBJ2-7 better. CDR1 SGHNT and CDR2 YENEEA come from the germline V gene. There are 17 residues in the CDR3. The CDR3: CASSFRTRTNAYNEQYF. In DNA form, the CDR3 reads TGTGCCAGCAGCTTCCGGACTCGAACCAACGCCTACAATGAGCAGTACTTC.

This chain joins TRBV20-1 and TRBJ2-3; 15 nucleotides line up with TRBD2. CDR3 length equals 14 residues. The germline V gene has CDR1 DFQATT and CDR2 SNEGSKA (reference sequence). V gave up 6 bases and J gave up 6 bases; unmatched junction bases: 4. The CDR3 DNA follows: TGCAGTGCGCGGACTAGCGGGAGGGTGGATACGCAGTATTTT. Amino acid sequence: CSARTSGRVDTQYF.

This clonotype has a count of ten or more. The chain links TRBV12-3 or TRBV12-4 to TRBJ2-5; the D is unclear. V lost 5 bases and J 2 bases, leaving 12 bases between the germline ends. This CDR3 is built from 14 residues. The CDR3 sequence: CASSPMRHQETQYF. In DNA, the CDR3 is TGTGCCAGCAGTCCTATGAGGCATCAAGAGACCCAGTACTTC.

The CDR3 nucleotides are TGTGCCAGCAGGAGGGACAGGGCACTTGAAGCTTTCTTT. The encoded protein is CASRRDRALEAFF. This rearrangement joins TRBV6-5 to TRBJ1-1; 9 positions match TRBD1. Germline V lookup: CDR1 MNHEY, CDR2 SVGAGI. Losses at the gene ends were 6 bases for V and 7 bases for J; bases not matched to a gene: 6. The length of the CDR3 is 13 residues.

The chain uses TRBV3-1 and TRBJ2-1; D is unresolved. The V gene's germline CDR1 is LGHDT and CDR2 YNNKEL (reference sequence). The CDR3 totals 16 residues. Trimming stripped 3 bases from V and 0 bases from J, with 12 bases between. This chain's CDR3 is CASSHLTPSSYNEQFF. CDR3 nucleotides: TGTGCCAGCAGCCACCTGACACCGAGCTCCTACAATGAGCAGTTCTTC.

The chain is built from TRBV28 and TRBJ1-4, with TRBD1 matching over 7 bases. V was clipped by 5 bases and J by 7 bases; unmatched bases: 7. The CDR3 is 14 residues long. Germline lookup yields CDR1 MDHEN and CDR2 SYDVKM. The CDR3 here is CASSVGGWAEKLFF. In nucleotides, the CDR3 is TGTGCCAGCAGTGTAGGGGGCTGGGCTGAAAAACTGTTTTTT.

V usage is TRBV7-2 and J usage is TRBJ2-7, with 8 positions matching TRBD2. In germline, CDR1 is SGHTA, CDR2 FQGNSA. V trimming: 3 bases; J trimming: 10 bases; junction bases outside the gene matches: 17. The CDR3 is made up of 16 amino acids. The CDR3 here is CASSLGVAGGERIQYF. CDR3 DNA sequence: TGTGCCAGCAGCTTGGGCGTCGCGGGGGGAGAAAGGATCCAGTACTTC.

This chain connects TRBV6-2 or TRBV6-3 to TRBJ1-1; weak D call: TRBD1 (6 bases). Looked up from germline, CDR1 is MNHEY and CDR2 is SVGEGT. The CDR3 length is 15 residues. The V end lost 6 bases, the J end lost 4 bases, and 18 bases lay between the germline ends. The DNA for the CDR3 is TGTGCCAGCAGAGACAGGATCGGGGAGGTCACTGAAGCTTTCTTT. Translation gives CASRDRIGEVTEAFF.

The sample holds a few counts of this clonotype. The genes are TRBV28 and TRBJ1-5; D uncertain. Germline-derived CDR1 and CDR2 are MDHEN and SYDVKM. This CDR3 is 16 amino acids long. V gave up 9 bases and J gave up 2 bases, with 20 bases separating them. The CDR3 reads CASKQPGASGNQPQHF. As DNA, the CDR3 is TGTGCCAGTAAACAACCCGGCGCGTCTGGCAATCAGCCCCAGCATTTT.